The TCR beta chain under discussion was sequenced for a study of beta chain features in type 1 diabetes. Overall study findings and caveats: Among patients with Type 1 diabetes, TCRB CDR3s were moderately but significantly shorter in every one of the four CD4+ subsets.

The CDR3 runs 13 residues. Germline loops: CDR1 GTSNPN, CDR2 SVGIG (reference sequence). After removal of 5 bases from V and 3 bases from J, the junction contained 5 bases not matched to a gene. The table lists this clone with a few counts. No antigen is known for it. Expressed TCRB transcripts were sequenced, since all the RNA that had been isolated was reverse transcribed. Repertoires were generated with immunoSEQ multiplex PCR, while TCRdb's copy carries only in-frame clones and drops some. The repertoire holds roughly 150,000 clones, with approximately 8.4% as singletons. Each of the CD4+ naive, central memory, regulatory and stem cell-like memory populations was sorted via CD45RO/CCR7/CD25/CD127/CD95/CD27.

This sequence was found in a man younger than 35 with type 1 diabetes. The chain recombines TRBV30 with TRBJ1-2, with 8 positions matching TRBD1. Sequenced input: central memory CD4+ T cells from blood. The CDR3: CAWGRTGHYGYTF. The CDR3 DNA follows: TGTGCCTGGGGGAGGACAGGGCACTATGGCTACACCTTC. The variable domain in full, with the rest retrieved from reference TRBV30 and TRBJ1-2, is SQTIHQWPATLVQPVGSPLSLECTVEGTSNPNLYWYRQAAGRGLQLLFYSVGIGQISSEVPQNLSASRPQDRQFILSSKKLLLSDSGFYLCAWGRTGHYGYTFGSGTRLTVV.